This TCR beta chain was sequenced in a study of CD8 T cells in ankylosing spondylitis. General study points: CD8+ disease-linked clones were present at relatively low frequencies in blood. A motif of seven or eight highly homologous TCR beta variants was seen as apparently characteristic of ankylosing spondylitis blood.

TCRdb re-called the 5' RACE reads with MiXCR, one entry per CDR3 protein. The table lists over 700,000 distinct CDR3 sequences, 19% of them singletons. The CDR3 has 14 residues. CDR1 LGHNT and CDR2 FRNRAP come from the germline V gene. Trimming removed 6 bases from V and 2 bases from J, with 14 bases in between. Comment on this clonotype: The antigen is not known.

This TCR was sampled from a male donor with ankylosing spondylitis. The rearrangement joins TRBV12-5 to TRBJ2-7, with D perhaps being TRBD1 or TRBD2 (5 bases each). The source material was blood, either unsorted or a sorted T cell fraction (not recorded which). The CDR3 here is CASGPGRITYEQYF. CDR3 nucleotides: TGTGCTAGTGGCCCGGGACGGATTACCTACGAGCAGTACTTC.